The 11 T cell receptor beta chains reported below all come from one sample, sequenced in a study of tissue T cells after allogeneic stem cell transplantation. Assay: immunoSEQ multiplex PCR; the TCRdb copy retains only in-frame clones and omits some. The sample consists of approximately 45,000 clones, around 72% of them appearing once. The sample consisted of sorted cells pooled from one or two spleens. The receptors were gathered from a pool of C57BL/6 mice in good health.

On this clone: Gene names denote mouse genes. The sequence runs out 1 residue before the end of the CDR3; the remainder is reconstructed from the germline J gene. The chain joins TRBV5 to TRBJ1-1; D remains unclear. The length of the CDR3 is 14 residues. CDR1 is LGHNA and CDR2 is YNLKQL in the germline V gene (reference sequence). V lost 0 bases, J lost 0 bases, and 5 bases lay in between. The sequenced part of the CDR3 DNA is TGTGCCAGCAGCCAAGACATTCCAAACACAGAAGTCTTC. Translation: CASSQDIPNTEVF. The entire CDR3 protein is CASSQDIPNTEVFF.

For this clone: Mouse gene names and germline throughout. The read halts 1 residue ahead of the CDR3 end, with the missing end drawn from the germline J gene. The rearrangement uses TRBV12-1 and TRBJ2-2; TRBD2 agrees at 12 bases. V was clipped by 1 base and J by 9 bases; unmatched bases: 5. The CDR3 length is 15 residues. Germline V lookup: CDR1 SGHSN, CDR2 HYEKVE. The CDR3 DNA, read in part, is TGTGCCAGCTCTCTTCCGGGACTGGGGGGACGGCAGCTCTAC. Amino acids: CASSLPGLGGRQLY. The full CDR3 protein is CASSLPGLGGRQLYF.

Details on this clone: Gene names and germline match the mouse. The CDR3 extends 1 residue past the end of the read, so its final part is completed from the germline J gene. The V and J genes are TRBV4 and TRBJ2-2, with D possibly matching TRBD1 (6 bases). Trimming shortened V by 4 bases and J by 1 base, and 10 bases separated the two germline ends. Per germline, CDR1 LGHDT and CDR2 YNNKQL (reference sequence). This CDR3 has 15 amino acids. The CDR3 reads CASSSPGQNTGQLYF. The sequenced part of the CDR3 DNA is TGTGCCAGCAGCTCCCCGGGACAAAACACCGGGCAGCTCTAC.

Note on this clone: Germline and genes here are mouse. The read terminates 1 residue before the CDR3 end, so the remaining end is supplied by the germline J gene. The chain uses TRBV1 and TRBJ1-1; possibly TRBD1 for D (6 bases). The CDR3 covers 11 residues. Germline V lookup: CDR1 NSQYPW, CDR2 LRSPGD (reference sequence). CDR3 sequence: CGGQTNTEVFF. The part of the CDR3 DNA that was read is TGCGGGGGGCAGACAAACACAGAAGTCTTC. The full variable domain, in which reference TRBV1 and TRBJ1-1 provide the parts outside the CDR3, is VTLLEQNPRWRLVPRGQAVNLRCILKNSQYPWMSWYQQDLQKQLQWLFTLRSPGDKEVKSLPGADYLATRVTDTELRLQVANMSQGRTLYCGGQTNTEVFFGKGTRLTVV.

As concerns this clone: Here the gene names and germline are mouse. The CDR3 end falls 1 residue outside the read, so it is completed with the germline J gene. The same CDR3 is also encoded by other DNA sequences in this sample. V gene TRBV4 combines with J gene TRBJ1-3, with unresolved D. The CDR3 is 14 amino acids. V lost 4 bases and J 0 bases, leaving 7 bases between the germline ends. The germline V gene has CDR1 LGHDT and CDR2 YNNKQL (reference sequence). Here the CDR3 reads CASSLQYSGNTLYF. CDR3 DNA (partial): TGTGCCAGCAGCTTACAGTATTCTGGAAATACGCTCTAT.

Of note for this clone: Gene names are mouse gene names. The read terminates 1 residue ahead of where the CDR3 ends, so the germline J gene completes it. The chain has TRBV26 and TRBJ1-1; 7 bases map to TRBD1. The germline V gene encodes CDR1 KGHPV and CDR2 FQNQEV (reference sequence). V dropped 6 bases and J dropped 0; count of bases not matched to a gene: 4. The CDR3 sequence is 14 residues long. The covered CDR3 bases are TGTGCCAGCAGCGGGACAGAAGCAAACACAGAAGTCTTC. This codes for CASSGTEANTEVF. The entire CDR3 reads CASSGTEANTEVFF.

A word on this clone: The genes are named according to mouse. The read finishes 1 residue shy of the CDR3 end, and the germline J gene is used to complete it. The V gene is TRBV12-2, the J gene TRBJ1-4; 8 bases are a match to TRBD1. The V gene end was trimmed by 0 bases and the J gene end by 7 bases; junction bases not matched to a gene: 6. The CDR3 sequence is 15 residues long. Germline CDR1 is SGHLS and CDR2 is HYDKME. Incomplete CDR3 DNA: TGTGCCAGCTCTCTCGACAGGGGCGAGGGCGAAAGATTATTT. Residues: CASSLDRGEGERLF. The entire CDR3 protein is CASSLDRGEGERLFF.

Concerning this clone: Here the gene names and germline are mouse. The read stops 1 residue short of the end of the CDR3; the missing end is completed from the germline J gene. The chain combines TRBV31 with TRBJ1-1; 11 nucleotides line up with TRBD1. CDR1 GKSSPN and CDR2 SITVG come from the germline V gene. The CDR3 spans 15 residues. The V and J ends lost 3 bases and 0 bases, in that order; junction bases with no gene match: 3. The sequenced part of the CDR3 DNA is TGTGCCTGGAGCCGGGACAGGGGGACAAACACAGAAGTCTTC. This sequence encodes CAWSRDRGTNTEVF. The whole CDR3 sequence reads CAWSRDRGTNTEVFF. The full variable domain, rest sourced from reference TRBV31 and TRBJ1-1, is AQTIHQWPVAEIKAVGSPLSLGCTIKGKSSPNLYWYWQATGGTLQQLFYSITVGQVESVVQLNLSASRPKDDQFILSTEKLLLSHSGFYLCAWSRDRGTNTEVFFGKGTRLTVV.

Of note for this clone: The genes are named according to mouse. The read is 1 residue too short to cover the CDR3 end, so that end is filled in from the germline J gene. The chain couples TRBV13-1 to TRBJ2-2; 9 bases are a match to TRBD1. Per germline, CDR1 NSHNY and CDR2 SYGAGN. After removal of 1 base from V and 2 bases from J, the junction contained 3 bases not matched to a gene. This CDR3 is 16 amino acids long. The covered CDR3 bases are TGTGCCAGCAGTGATCACAGGGGGCGGAACACCGGGCAGCTCTAC. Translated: CASSDHRGRNTGQLY. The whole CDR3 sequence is CASSDHRGRNTGQLYF.

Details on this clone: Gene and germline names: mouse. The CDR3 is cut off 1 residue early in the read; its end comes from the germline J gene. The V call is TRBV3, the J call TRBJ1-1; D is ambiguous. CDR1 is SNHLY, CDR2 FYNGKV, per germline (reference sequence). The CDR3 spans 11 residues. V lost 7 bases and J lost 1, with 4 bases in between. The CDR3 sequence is CASNRNTEVFF. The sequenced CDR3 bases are TGTGCCAGCAACAGAAACACAGAAGTCTTC.

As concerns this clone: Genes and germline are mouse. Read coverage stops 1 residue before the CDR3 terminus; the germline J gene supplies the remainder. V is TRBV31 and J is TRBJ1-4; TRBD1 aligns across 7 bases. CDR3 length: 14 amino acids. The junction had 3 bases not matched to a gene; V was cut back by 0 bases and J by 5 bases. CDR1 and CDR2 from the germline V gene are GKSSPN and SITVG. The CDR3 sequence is CAWSLRDRNERLFF. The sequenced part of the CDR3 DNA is TGTGCCTGGAGTCTCCGGGACAGAAACGAAAGATTATTT.